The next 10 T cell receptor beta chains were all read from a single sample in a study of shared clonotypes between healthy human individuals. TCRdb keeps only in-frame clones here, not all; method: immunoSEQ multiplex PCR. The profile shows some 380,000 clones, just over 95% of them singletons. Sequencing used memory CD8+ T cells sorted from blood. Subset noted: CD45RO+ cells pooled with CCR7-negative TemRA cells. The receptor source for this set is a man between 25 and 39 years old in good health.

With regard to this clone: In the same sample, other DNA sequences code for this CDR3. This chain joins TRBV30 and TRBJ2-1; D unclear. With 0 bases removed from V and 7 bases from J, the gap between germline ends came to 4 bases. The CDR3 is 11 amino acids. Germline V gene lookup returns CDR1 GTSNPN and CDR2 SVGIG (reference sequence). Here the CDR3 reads CAWSVRNEQFF. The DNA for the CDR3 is TGTGCCTGGAGTGTACGGAATGAGCAGTTCTTC.

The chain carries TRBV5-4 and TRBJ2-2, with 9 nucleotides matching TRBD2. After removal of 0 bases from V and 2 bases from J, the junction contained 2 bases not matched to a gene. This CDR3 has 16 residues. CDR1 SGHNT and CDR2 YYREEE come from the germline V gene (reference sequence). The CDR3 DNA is TGTGCCAGCAGCTTGGGGGGACTAGCAAACACCGGGGAGCTGTTTTTT. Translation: CASSLGGLANTGELFF.

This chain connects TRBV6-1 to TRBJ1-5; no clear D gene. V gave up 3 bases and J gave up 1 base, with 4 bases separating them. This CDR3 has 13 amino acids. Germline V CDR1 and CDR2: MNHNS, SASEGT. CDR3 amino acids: CASSDLSNQPQHF. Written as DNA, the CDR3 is TGTGCCAGCAGTGACTTGAGCAATCAGCCCCAGCATTTT.

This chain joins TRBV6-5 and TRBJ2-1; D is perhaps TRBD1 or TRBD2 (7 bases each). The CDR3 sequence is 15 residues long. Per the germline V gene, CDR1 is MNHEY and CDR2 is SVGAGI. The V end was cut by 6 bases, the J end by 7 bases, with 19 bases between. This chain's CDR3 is CASRTFGRGGNEQFF. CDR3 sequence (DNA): TGTGCCAGCAGGACCTTTGGCAGGGGGGGGAATGAGCAGTTCTTC.

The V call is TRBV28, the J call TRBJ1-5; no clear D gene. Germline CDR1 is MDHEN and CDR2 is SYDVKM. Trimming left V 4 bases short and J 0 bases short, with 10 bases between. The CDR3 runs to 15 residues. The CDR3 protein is CASSYVEYSNQPQHF. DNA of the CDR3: TGTGCCAGCAGTTATGTGGAGTATAGCAATCAGCCCCAGCATTTT.

As DNA, the CDR3 is TGTGCCAGTAGCGGACAGAAACCTCTTATTATGAACACTGAAGCTTTCTTT. Translation: CASSGQKPLIMNTEAFF. This rearrangement joins TRBV19 to TRBJ1-1; D might be TRBD1 (6 bases). Trimming took 6 bases from V and 0 from J, leaving 20 bases between them. This CDR3 has 17 residues. CDR1 and CDR2 from the germline V gene are LNHDA and SQIVND (reference sequence).

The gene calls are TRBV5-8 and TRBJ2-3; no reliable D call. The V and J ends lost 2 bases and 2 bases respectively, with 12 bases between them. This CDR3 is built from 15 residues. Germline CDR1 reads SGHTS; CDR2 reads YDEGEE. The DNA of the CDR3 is TGTGCCAGCAGCTTTTTCGTCCCCAACACAGATACGCAGTATTTT. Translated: CASSFFVPNTDTQYF.

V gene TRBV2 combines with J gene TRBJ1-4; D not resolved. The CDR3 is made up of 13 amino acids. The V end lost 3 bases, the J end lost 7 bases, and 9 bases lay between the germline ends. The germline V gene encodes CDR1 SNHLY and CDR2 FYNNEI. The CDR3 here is CASSEIWGEKLFF. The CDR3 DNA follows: TGTGCCAGCAGTGAGATTTGGGGTGAAAAACTGTTTTTT.

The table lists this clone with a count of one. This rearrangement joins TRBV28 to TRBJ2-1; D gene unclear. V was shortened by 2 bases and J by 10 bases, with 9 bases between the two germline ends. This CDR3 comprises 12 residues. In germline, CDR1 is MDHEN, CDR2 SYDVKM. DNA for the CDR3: TGTGCCAGCAGTTTAAGAGCGAGGGAGCAGTTCTTC. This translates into CASSLRAREQFF.

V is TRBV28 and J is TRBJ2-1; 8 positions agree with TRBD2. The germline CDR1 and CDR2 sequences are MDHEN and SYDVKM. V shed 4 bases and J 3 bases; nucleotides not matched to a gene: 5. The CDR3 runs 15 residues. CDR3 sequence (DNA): TGTGCCAGCAGTTCCTCCGGGACTAGCTACAATGAGCAGTTCTTC. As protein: CASSSSGTSYNEQFF.